This T cell receptor (beta chain) was sequenced during a study of cytomegalovirus exposure and HLA in healthy donors. Points on this clone: The antigen is not known.

Vbeta (60) and Jbeta (13) primers were used in the PCR. Profiling relied on immunoSEQ multiplex PCR, and the TCRdb table lists in-frame clones only, not all of them. The sample contains 100,000 to 150,000 clones, roughly 70% of which appear only once. Study-level findings and limits: TCR beta chain V- and J-gene trimming was linked, in a later analysis, to a missense variant in DCLRE1C.

With 4 bases clipped from V and 6 bases from J, the junction kept 4 bases outside the gene matches. CDR3 length: 14 residues. Germline assignment: CDR1 SGHNT and CDR2 YYREEE (reference sequence). This receptor was obtained from a man in his thirties or forties in good health and CMV-seronegative. The rearrangement joins TRBV5-4 to TRBJ1-3; 10 bases line up with TRBD1. The sample taken for sequencing was PBMCs. The CDR3 is CASSPGQGENTIYF. The CDR3 DNA sequence: TGTGCCAGCAGCCCTGGACAGGGGGAAAACACCATATATTTT.